The 12 T cell receptor beta chains below come from one sample, sequenced in a study of neurological immune-mediated disorders. One entry per CDR3 protein results from TCRdb running MiXCR on the 5' RACE reads. The table lists approximately 50,000 distinct CDR3 sequences, 3% to 4.5% of them singletons, with approximately 1.6% in the top ten. The specimen was PBMCs. The receptors shown here come from a man aged 30-40 years with multiple sclerosis.

This clonotype has ten or more counts. The rearrangement links TRBV9 to TRBJ2-1, with 7 bases aligning to TRBD1. The V segment lost 3 bases and the J segment 6 bases; nucleotides outside the gene matches: 12. The CDR3 loop spans 16 amino acids. Germline CDR1 reads SGDLS; CDR2 reads YYNGEE. The CDR3 sequence: CASSASGQLLSNEQFF. The CDR3 coding sequence is TGTGCCAGCAGCGCATCGGGACAGTTACTATCCAATGAGCAGTTCTTC.

This clonotype was observed at least ten times. The chain is built from TRBV5-1 and TRBJ2-3; TRBD1 matches 11 bases. From germline, CDR1 is SGHRS and CDR2 YFSETQ. The V and J ends lost 4 bases and 5 bases, in that order; junction bases with no gene match: 3. CDR3 length: 14 amino acids. The CDR3 loop is CASSAGTGGDTQYF. In nucleotides, the CDR3 is TGCGCCAGCAGCGCCGGGACAGGGGGAGATACGCAGTATTTT.

The genes are TRBV29-1 and TRBJ2-5; D unclear. Between the trimmed V and J ends, which lost 3 bases and 2 bases, there was a span of 16 bases. This CDR3 has 15 amino acids. The V gene's germline CDR1 is SQVTM and CDR2 ANQGSEA. For the CDR3, the DNA is TGCAGCGTTGAGACTCCCACCACCGAACAAGAGACCCAGTACTTC. Encoded protein: CSVETPTTEQETQYF.

This clonotype has at least ten counts. The gene calls are TRBV5-1 and TRBJ1-6; D is uncertain. This CDR3 spans 15 amino acids. V lost 3 bases to trimming and J lost 3 bases, with 10 bases between them. Per the germline V gene, CDR1 is SGHRS and CDR2 is YFSETQ. The CDR3 DNA follows: TGCGCCAGCAGCTCTGCGGGTGGCTATAATTCACCCCTCCACTTT. Its translation: CASSSAGGYNSPLHF.

This clonotype was seen ten or more times. The chain uses TRBV28 and TRBJ1-5; D possibly corresponds to TRBD1 (5 bases). Trimming stripped 6 bases from V and 0 bases from J, with 9 bases between. Germline V gene data show CDR1 as MDHEN and CDR2 as SYDVKM. There are 14 residues in the CDR3. The CDR3 nucleotides are TGTGCCAGCAGGAGGGACCTTAGCAATCAGCCCCAGCATTTT. Protein product: CASRRDLSNQPQHF.

This clonotype was seen many times. The chain combines TRBV9 with TRBJ1-1; weak D call: TRBD1 (5 bases). The germline V and J ends were trimmed by 0 bases and 4 bases, with 16 bases remaining between them. CDR1 and CDR2 (germline): SGDLS, YYNGEE. The CDR3 is made up of 16 amino acids. The CDR3: CASSVVQGRGGTEAFF. CDR3 sequence (DNA): TGTGCCAGCAGCGTAGTCCAGGGTAGGGGAGGCACTGAAGCTTTCTTT.

Remarks on this clonotype: A much larger clone differs by one base, so this may be a read error. The J gene is TRBJ2-7, the V gene TRBV5-1; D ambiguous. V dropped 3 bases and J dropped 6 bases, with 13 bases sitting between them. The CDR3 extends over 13 amino acids. Germline CDR1 is SGHRS and CDR2 is YFSETQ. CDR3 sequence: CASSSERASEQYF. The CDR3, as DNA: TGCGCCAGCAGCTCCGAAAGGGCCAGCGAGCAGTACTTC.

The sample holds a few counts of this clonotype. Possible read error: a much larger clone is one base away. The chain couples TRBV9 to TRBJ2-7; D possibly matches TRBD1 or TRBD2 (5 bases each). CDR3 size: 12 residues. The germline gives CDR1 SGDLS, CDR2 YYNGEE. This chain's CDR3 is CASGTFSYELYF. In DNA form, the CDR3 reads TGTGCCAGCGGGACCTTCTCCTACGAGCTGTACTTC.

At least ten counts were recorded for this clonotype. The V call is TRBV5-1, the J call TRBJ1-1; D remains unclear. Trimming pared 3 bases from V and 7 bases from J, leaving 13 bases between. The germline V gene has CDR1 SGHRS and CDR2 YFSETQ. The CDR3 has 13 amino acids. CDR3 in amino acids: CASSSMDGSEAFF. CDR3 DNA sequence: TGCGCCAGCAGCTCGATGGATGGCAGTGAAGCTTTCTTT.

Ten or more counts support this clonotype. The V call is TRBV20-1, the J call TRBJ2-1; 12 bases are shared with TRBD2. The germline V gene encodes CDR1 DFQATT and CDR2 SNEGSKA (reference sequence). After removal of 3 bases from V and 8 bases from J, the junction contained 2 bases not matched to a gene. CDR3 size: 13 residues. The CDR3 here is CSARGTSGHEQFF. CDR3 in DNA: TGCAGTGCTAGGGGGACTAGCGGGCATGAGCAGTTCTTC.

To note about this clonotype: The CDR3 does not close with the conserved phenylalanine or tryptophan, likely indicating a read error. J is TRBJ2-5 and V is TRBV5-1, with D maybe TRBD2 (6 bases). This CDR3 contains 13 residues. Deletions cut 4 bases from V and 4 bases from J, with 11 bases between. Germline V CDR1 and CDR2: SGHRS, YFSETQ. The CDR3 region has the DNA TGCGCCAGCAGCGGCGGGGCCCCAGAGACCCAGTACAAC. It codes for CASSGGAPETQYN.

This clonotype showed up many times. This rearrangement joins TRBV9 to TRBJ2-1; 12 nucleotides align to TRBD2. V lost 4 bases to trimming and J lost 5 bases; unmatched junction nucleotides: 7. Germline values: CDR1 SGDLS, CDR2 YYNGEE. This CDR3 has 16 residues. CDR3 sequence (DNA): TGTGCCAGCAGCAGGGCCCTAGCGGGAGGGGACAATGAGCAGTTCTTC. Its protein is CASSRALAGGDNEQFF.